The 18 T cell receptor beta chains reported below all come from one sample, sequenced in a study of beta chain features in type 1 diabetes. Study results and limitations: Across all four CD4+ subsets, people with type 1 diabetes showed modestly shorter TCRB CDR3s.

No antigen has been assigned to these receptors. The study reverse transcribed the entire isolated RNA, so it sequenced expressed TCRB transcripts. Assay: immunoSEQ multiplex PCR; the TCRdb copy retains only in-frame clones and omits some. The data contain some 350,000 clones, roughly 14% of them singletons. Sequenced material: naive CD4+ T cells from blood. Every receptor here comes from a woman between 18 and 30 years old with type 1 diabetes.

This clone was found a few times. The chain has TRBV13 and TRBJ2-5; the D gene is possibly TRBD1 (5 bases). CDR1 PRHDT and CDR2 FYEKMQ come from the germline V gene (reference sequence). The CDR3 is 17 residues long. V lost 3 bases and J lost 1, with 18 bases in between. DNA of the CDR3: TGTGCCAGCAGCTTCAGGGCGTTCGGCCGCTTCCAAGAGACCCAGTACTTC. Translation gives CASSFRAFGRFQETQYF.

This clone was seen a handful of times. The rearrangement joins TRBV10-3 to TRBJ2-1, with 13 bases lining up with TRBD2. Germline CDR1 ENHRY, CDR2 SYGVKD. The CDR3 is 13 amino acids. V dropped 8 bases and J dropped 9; count of bases not matched to a gene: 4. The CDR3 DNA is TGTGCCATCCGACTAGCGGGAGGAGGTGAGCAGTTCTTC. Translated, it gives CAIRLAGGGEQFF.

This chain connects TRBV2 to TRBJ2-1; D is uncertain. CDR1 is SNHLY, CDR2 FYNNEI, per germline. The length of the CDR3 is 11 residues. Trimming cost V 4 bases and J 7 bases, with 5 bases left between them. The CDR3 DNA reads TGTGCCAGCAGTGCCCAAAATGAGCAGTTCTTC. This translates into CASSAQNEQFF.

This sequence joins TRBV5-1 and TRBJ2-3, with TRBD2 as a possible D gene (5 bases). The V end lost 0 bases, the J end lost 3 bases, and 11 bases lay between the germline ends. The CDR3 spans 15 residues. Germline V gene data show CDR1 as SGHRS and CDR2 as YFSETQ. DNA for the CDR3: TGCGCCAGCAGCTTGGTAAAAAGAGGGACAGATACGCAGTATTTT. The encoded protein is CASSLVKRGTDTQYF.

A few counts support this clone. V is TRBV5-1 and J is TRBJ2-7, with TRBD1 identical over 9 bases. Germline loops: CDR1 SGHRS, CDR2 YFSETQ. The CDR3 has 15 amino acids. Losses at the gene ends were 4 bases for V and 4 bases for J; bases not matched to a gene: 9. The CDR3 DNA is TGCGCCAGCAGCCTTACTCCGGGACAGGGTTACGAGCAGTACTTC. Protein sequence: CASSLTPGQGYEQYF.

V and J are TRBV19 and TRBJ2-7; TRBD1 matches at 7 bases. The length of the CDR3 is 14 residues. Germline lookup yields CDR1 LNHDA and CDR2 SQIVND (reference sequence). Trimming removed 4 bases from V and 2 bases from J; junction bases left unmatched: 5. DNA for the CDR3: TGTGCCAGTAGTACCCGACAGGGCCCCTACGAGCAGTACGTC. The encoded protein is CASSTRQGPYEQYV.

This clone has more than one count but fewer than ten. The chain recombines TRBV5-1 with TRBJ1-5, with 7 nucleotides matching TRBD1. With V trimmed by 4 bases and J by 4 bases, 11 bases remained unmatched. Germline CDR1 and CDR2: SGHRS and YFSETQ. The CDR3 totals 16 residues. The CDR3 nucleotides read TGCGCCAGCAGCCCCGGGGACAGTTCGTCGAATCAGCCCCAGCATTTT. Amino acid sequence: CASSPGDSSSNQPQHF.

This clone showed up just a few times. This chain links TRBV5-1 with TRBJ2-5, with 9 nucleotides matching TRBD2. This CDR3 contains 17 residues. The germline CDR1 and CDR2 sequences are SGHRS and YFSETQ. The ends lost 0 bases at V and 2 bases at J; junction bases unmatched: 8. The CDR3 region has the DNA TGCGCCAGCAGCTTGGTTCCAGCGGGAGGAGTTCAAGAGACCCAGTACTTC. Residues: CASSLVPAGGVQETQYF.

The chain is built from TRBV4-1 and TRBJ2-1, with 7 nucleotides matching TRBD2. This CDR3 has 18 residues. CDR1 MGHRA and CDR2 YSYEKL come from the germline V gene. V was pared by 4 bases and J by 6 bases, with 18 bases of the junction left unmatched. The CDR3 DNA reads as TGCGCCAGCAGCCCCATAACGCTGGGACTACGCAAAATCAATGAGCAGTTCTTC. Protein sequence: CASSPITLGLRKINEQFF.

This clone was detected only a few times. The genes are TRBV20-1 and TRBJ1-5; D is undetermined. This CDR3 has 11 residues. V lost 3 bases and J lost 9, with 9 bases in between. The V gene's germline CDR1 is DFQATT and CDR2 SNEGSKA (reference sequence). The CDR3 is CSASAEGPQHF. In nucleotides, the CDR3 is TGCAGTGCTAGTGCGGAGGGGCCCCAGCATTTT.

This chain connects TRBV7-2 to TRBJ2-3; perhaps TRBD2 as D (6 bases). The CDR3 contains 15 residues. V was clipped by 5 bases and J by 1 base, with 13 bases between them. Per the germline V gene, CDR1 is SGHTA and CDR2 is FQGNSA. The CDR3: CASSPARRGTDTQYF. The CDR3 coding sequence is TGTGCCAGCAGCCCCGCCAGGAGGGGCACAGATACGCAGTATTTT.

A remark on this clone: Distinct nucleotide sequences in the sample also encode this CDR3. The chain uses TRBV7-2 and TRBJ2-3, with 10 bases that match TRBD2. After removal of 4 bases from V and 0 bases from J, the junction contained 1 base not matched to a gene. This CDR3 has 15 amino acids. The germline V gene has CDR1 SGHTA and CDR2 FQGNSA. Here the CDR3 DNA reads TGTGCCAGCAGCTCTAGCGGGAGTAGCACAGATACGCAGTATTTT. It specifies CASSSSGSSTDTQYF.

The V call is TRBV19, the J call TRBJ2-1; 8 bases map to TRBD1. J gave up 7 bases and V 6 bases, and 11 bases lay outside the gene matches. In germline, CDR1 is LNHDA, CDR2 SQIVND (reference sequence). CDR3 length equals 15 residues. In DNA, the CDR3 is TGTGCCAGTAGAGGGGGGACAGGACTGTGGAATGAGCAGTTCTTC. Protein: CASRGGTGLWNEQFF.

This clone was counted a few times. V is TRBV7-7 and J is TRBJ2-3; D gene unclear. The V gene's germline CDR1 is SSHAT and CDR2 FNYEAQ (reference sequence). The CDR3 has 13 residues. Trimming cost V 4 bases and J 3 bases, with 8 bases left between them. CDR3: CASSSTGTDTQYF. The CDR3 DNA reads TGTGCCAGCAGCTCCACTGGTACAGATACGCAGTATTTT.

The table lists this clone with a few counts. The chain uses TRBV7-9 and TRBJ1-1; no clear D. Germline assignment: CDR1 SEHNR and CDR2 FQNEAQ (reference sequence). The length of the CDR3 is 13 residues. V lost 5 bases and J lost 3, with 10 bases in between. The CDR3 nucleotides read TGTGCCAGCAGCCCAGGATCTGACACTGAAGCTTTCTTT. Its protein is CASSPGSDTEAFF.

The rearrangement joins TRBV5-4 to TRBJ1-1, with D perhaps matching TRBD1 (5 bases). The CDR3 sequence is 13 residues long. Germline CDR1 reads SGHNT; CDR2 reads YYREEE (reference sequence). Deletions cut 3 bases from V and 1 base from J, with 7 bases between. The CDR3 protein is CASSWRGNTEAFF. The CDR3 nucleotides read TGTGCCAGCAGCTGGAGGGGGAACACTGAAGCTTTCTTT.

On this clone itself: The junction does not match germline at one end; this may be a read error. This chain links TRBV7-9 with TRBJ2-7; weak D call: TRBD1 (6 bases). The CDR3 extends over 13 amino acids. Germline CDR1 reads SEHNR; CDR2 reads FQNEAQ (reference sequence). CDR3 coding DNA: TGTGCCAACAGCGTCCAGGGGACCCACGAGCAGTACTTC. Protein product: CANSVQGTHEQYF.

The chain's CDR3 is CASTTAGTGGDEQFF. DNA for the CDR3: TGTGCCAGCACCACCGCCGGGACAGGGGGGGATGAGCAGTTCTTC. The rearrangement joins TRBV28 to TRBJ2-1; 11 positions match TRBD1. This CDR3 contains 15 residues. The V gene's germline CDR1 is MDHEN and CDR2 SYDVKM. The V gene end was trimmed by 7 bases and the J gene end by 8 bases; junction bases not matched to a gene: 10.